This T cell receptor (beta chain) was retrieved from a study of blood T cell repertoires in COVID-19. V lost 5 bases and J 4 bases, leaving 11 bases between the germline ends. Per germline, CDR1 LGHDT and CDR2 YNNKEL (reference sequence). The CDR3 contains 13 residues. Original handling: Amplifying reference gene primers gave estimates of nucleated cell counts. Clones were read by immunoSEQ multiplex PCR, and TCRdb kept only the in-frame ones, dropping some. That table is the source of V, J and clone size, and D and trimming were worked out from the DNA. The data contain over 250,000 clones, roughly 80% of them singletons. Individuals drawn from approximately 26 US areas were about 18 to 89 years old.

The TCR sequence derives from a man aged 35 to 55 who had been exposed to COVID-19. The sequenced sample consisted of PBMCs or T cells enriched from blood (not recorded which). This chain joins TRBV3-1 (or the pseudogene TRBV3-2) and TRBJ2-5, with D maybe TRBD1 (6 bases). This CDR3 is CASSTDSRETQYF. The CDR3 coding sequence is TGTGCCAGCAGCACGGACAGTAGAGAGACCCAGTACTTC.